Following are 24 T cell receptor beta chains from one sample sequenced in a study of blood T cell repertoires in COVID-19. The assay was immunoSEQ multiplex PCR, and TCRdb's table has in-frame clones only and misses some. The sample lists 200,000 to 300,000 clones, just under 85% occurring once. Material for sequencing was peripheral blood. The receptors come from a man between 45 and 60 years old with acute or convalescent COVID-19.

This clone has a single count. The V and J genes are TRBV6-5 and TRBJ2-3, with TRBD1 identical over 9 bases. Looked up from germline, CDR1 is MNHEY and CDR2 is SVGAGI. This CDR3 is built from 13 residues. V shed 8 bases, J shed 10 bases, and the junction held 10 bases outside the gene matches. The CDR3 loop is CASRGQGKFAQYF. In nucleotides, the CDR3 is TGTGCCAGCCGCGGACAGGGGAAGTTTGCGCAGTATTTT.

The chain carries TRBV4-2 and TRBJ2-5; D gene uncertain. Germline CDR1 is LGHNA and CDR2 is YNFKEQ. Between the trimmed V and J ends, which lost 1 base and 5 bases, there was a span of 14 bases. The CDR3 has 15 residues. CDR3 nucleotides: TGTGCCAGCAGCCAAGTAGTTCTCCCCGGGGAGACCCAGTACTTC. The encoded protein is CASSQVVLPGETQYF.

The chain uses TRBV29-1 and TRBJ1-2; D remains ambiguous. CDR1 is SQVTM and CDR2 is ANQGSEA in the germline V gene. CDR3 length equals 13 residues. The V gene lost 6 bases and the J gene lost 8 bases, with 19 bases spanning the gap. The CDR3 DNA is TGCAGCGTCACCCCGGGAGACCTGGAAGGCTACACCTTC. Translated: CSVTPGDLEGYTF.

This sequence joins TRBV18 and TRBJ2-5; D may be TRBD2 (6 bases). Trimming left V 6 bases short and J 2 bases short, with 10 bases between. Looked up from germline, CDR1 is KGHSH and CDR2 is LQKENI. The CDR3 consists of 13 residues. CDR3 amino acids: CASSSGEQETQYF. CDR3 DNA sequence: TGTGCCAGCTCCTCGGGGGAGCAAGAGACCCAGTACTTC.

Only one count was recorded for this clone. The V gene is TRBV19, the J gene TRBJ1-5; 7 nucleotides align to TRBD1. The V segment lost 6 bases and the J segment 3 bases; nucleotides outside the gene matches: 5. The CDR3 consists of 14 residues. Germline CDR1 is LNHDA and CDR2 is SQIVND (reference sequence). The CDR3 sequence: CASRPGQLNQPQHF. Here the CDR3 DNA reads TGTGCCAGTAGACCGGGACAGCTCAATCAGCCCCAGCATTTT.

The V gene is TRBV11-2, the J gene TRBJ2-3, with TRBD2 matching over 15 bases. The CDR3 totals 16 residues. Germline CDR1 and CDR2: SGHAT and FQNNGV. V trimming: 4 bases; J trimming: 6 bases; junction bases outside the gene matches: 5. CDR3 sequence reads: CASSSAGLAGGDTQYF. CDR3 DNA sequence: TGTGCCAGCAGCTCCGCGGGACTAGCGGGGGGCGATACGCAGTATTTT.

This clone has only one observation. V gene TRBV24-1 combines with J gene TRBJ1-2; D is uncertain. The V and J ends lost 5 bases and 8 bases respectively, with 14 bases between them. The V gene's germline CDR1 is KGHDR and CDR2 SFDVKD. The CDR3 is made up of 13 amino acids. The CDR3 sequence is CATSAEDNRGYTF. The DNA of the CDR3 is TGTGCCACCAGTGCCGAAGACAATCGAGGCTACACCTTC.

This clone was counted once. The J gene is TRBJ2-7, the V gene TRBV28, with TRBD2 as a possible D gene (6 bases). The CDR3 spans 14 residues. Trimming stripped 6 bases from V and 2 bases from J, with 14 bases between. CDR1 is MDHEN and CDR2 is SYDVKM in the germline V gene. This CDR3 reads CASSSPGGTYEQYF. The DNA for the CDR3 is TGTGCCAGCAGCTCCCCCGGGGGAACCTACGAGCAGTACTTC.

This clone was seen just once. V and J are TRBV3-1 (or the pseudogene TRBV3-2) and TRBJ2-1; D possibly corresponds to TRBD1 (6 bases). The ends were cut back, 1 base at V and 4 bases at J, with 14 bases in the middle. Germline loops: CDR1 LGHDT, CDR2 YNNKEL (reference sequence). This CDR3 is built from 16 residues. This CDR3 is CASSQGTAGAYNEQFF. CDR3 DNA sequence: TGTGCCAGCAGCCAAGGGACGGCAGGGGCTTACAATGAGCAGTTCTTC.

This chain uses TRBV7-9 with TRBJ1-4; the D is unclear. The CDR3 has 14 amino acids. The germline CDR1 and CDR2 sequences are SEHNR and FQNEAQ (reference sequence). V was shortened by 5 bases and J by 5 bases, with 12 bases between the two germline ends. The CDR3 DNA reads as TGTGCCAGCAGCAATGGGCAGGTCAATGAAAAACTGTTTTTT. It codes for CASSNGQVNEKLFF.

The V gene is TRBV7-2, the J gene TRBJ1-1, with D unclear. CDR1 is SGHTA and CDR2 is FQGNSA in the germline V gene. Trimming removed 1 base at V and 4 bases at J, with 7 bases between. This CDR3 contains 13 residues. The DNA of the CDR3 is TGTGCCAGCAGCTTAGGCGTGAGCACTGAAGCTTTCTTT. Translated, it gives CASSLGVSTEAFF. The full variable domain, rest sourced from reference TRBV7-2 and TRBJ1-1, is GAGVSQSPSNKVTEKGKDVELRCDPISGHTALYWYRQSLGQGLEFLIYFQGNSAPDKSGLPSDRFSAERTGGSVSTLTIQRTQQEDSAVYLCASSLGVSTEAFFGQGTRLTVV.

In this sample, this clone turned up once. The CDR3 sequence: CASSARTGETQPQHF. CDR3 in DNA: TGTGCCAGCAGCGCCAGGACAGGGGAAACTCAGCCCCAGCATTTT. J is TRBJ1-5 and V is TRBV7-8; 9 bases fit TRBD1. The CDR3 has 15 residues. Losses at the gene ends were 5 bases for V and 6 bases for J; bases not matched to a gene: 8. Germline CDR1 is SGHVS and CDR2 is FQNEAQ.

The V and J genes are TRBV2 and TRBJ2-5, with D perhaps matching TRBD2 (5 bases). V gave up 5 bases and J gave up 1 base, with 17 bases separating them. Germline assignment: CDR1 SNHLY and CDR2 FYNNEI. The CDR3 totals 16 residues. CDR3 amino acids: CASSQEVPGVQETQYF. The CDR3, as DNA: TGTGCCAGCAGTCAAGAGGTCCCCGGGGTCCAAGAGACCCAGTACTTC.

In its sample, this clone was seen a few times. The rearrangement links TRBV7-9 to TRBJ1-2; D not certain. This CDR3 is 16 amino acids long. Trimming cost V 3 bases and J 2 bases, with 16 bases left between them. The germline gives CDR1 SEHNR, CDR2 FQNEAQ (reference sequence). The CDR3 nucleotides read TGTGCCAGCAGCTTCCCAGAGACAACGATCAACTATGGCTACACCTTC. Encoded protein: CASSFPETTINYGYTF.

The CDR3 protein is CASSFGGSEWDEQFF. In DNA form, the CDR3 reads TGTGCCAGCAGCTTCGGCGGGAGCGAGTGGGATGAGCAGTTCTTC. The rearrangement uses TRBV2 and TRBJ2-1, with TRBD2 matching over 7 bases. V shed 6 bases, J shed 8 bases, and the junction held 13 bases outside the gene matches. CDR3 length: 15 amino acids. Germline V gene sequence: CDR1 SNHLY, CDR2 FYNNEI.

The chain is built from TRBV30 and TRBJ1-1; D not certain. The CDR3 has 13 residues. Looked up from germline, CDR1 is GTSNPN and CDR2 is SVGIG (reference sequence). Deletions cut 3 bases from V and 0 bases from J, with 8 bases between. The CDR3 DNA reads as TGTGCCTGGAGGCGGAGTCTGAACACTGAAGCTTTCTTT. This sequence encodes CAWRRSLNTEAFF.

The chain combines TRBV19 with TRBJ1-5, with D unclear. The length of the CDR3 is 14 residues. Trimming pared 0 bases from V and 2 bases from J, leaving 5 bases between. Germline lookup yields CDR1 LNHDA and CDR2 SQIVND (reference sequence). CDR3 residues: CASSIEGGNQPQHF. In nucleotides, the CDR3 is TGTGCCAGTAGTATAGAAGGAGGCAATCAGCCCCAGCATTTT.

The chain links TRBV5-1 to TRBJ2-1; weak D call: TRBD2 (6 bases). CDR3 length: 16 amino acids. CDR1 is SGHRS, CDR2 YFSETQ, per germline. The ends were cut back, 4 bases at V and 5 bases at J, with 19 bases in the middle. The CDR3 DNA sequence: TGCGCCAGCAGCCTGGGAGGTCTAGCAGCAAACAATGAGCAGTTCTTC. Protein product: CASSLGGLAANNEQFF. The entire variable domain, with the rest obtained from reference TRBV5-1 and TRBJ2-1, is as follows: KAGVTQTPRYLIKTRGQQVTLSCSPISGHRSVSWYQQTPGQGLQFLFEYFSETQRNKGNFPGRFSGRQFSNSRSEMNVSTLELGDSALYLCASSLGGLAANNEQFFGPGTRLTVL.

The chain uses TRBV5-1 and TRBJ2-5, with D possibly TRBD2 on 5 matching bases. Germline CDR1 SGHRS, CDR2 YFSETQ. The CDR3 has 15 residues. V dropped 0 bases and J dropped 5 bases, with 14 bases sitting between them. In DNA, the CDR3 is TGCGCCAGCAGCTTGGTCGGCTCCCGAGGGGAGACCCAGTACTTC. Translating gives CASSLVGSRGETQYF.

The chain combines TRBV6-2 or TRBV6-3 with TRBJ2-1, with 7 bases identical to TRBD2. The V gene's germline CDR1 is MNHEY and CDR2 SVGEGT. The CDR3 sequence is 17 residues long. Losses at the gene ends were 0 bases for V and 0 bases for J; bases not matched to a gene: 5. The CDR3 bases are TGTGCCAGCAGTTACTCTCGGCGGGGGAGCTCCTACAATGAGCAGTTCTTC. Translated, it gives CASSYSRRGSSYNEQFF.

CDR3 bases: TGTGCCAGCAGTTACGGGCCAGGGTACAATGAGCAGTTCTTC. It is translated as CASSYGPGYNEQFF. V is TRBV6-2 or TRBV6-3 and J is TRBJ2-1, with D possibly being TRBD1 (5 bases). Between the trimmed V and J ends, which lost 2 bases and 4 bases, there was a span of 9 bases. Germline V gene lookup returns CDR1 MNHEY and CDR2 SVGEGT. The CDR3 consists of 14 residues.

This chain joins TRBV6-5 and TRBJ2-7; 7 bases are a match to TRBD1. J lost 5 bases, V lost 1 base, and 11 bases had no gene match. Per germline, CDR1 MNHEY and CDR2 SVGAGI. The CDR3 is 16 amino acids. CDR3 loop: CASSYYQGVALDEQYF. CDR3 nucleotide sequence: TGTGCCAGCAGTTACTACCAGGGGGTAGCTTTGGACGAGCAGTACTTC.

This clone was found once. The genes are TRBV30 and TRBJ2-2; TRBD1 agrees at 7 bases. This CDR3 has 14 amino acids. CDR1 is GTSNPN and CDR2 is SVGIG in the germline V gene (reference sequence). V was clipped by 2 bases and J by 5 bases; unmatched bases: 5. CDR3 nucleotides: TGTGCCTGGAGTCACAGGGGCTATACCGGGGAGCTGTTTTTT. This sequence encodes CAWSHRGYTGELFF. Full variable domain (outside the CDR3, taken from reference TRBV30 and TRBJ2-2): SQTIHQWPATLVQPVGSPLSLECTVEGTSNPNLYWYRQAAGRGLQLLFYSVGIGQISSEVPQNLSASRPQDRQFILSSKKLLLSDSGFYLCAWSHRGYTGELFFGEGSRLTVL.

The chain recombines TRBV11-3 with TRBJ1-2; possible D gene TRBD1, 5 bases. The germline gives CDR1 SGHNT, CDR2 YENEEA. The CDR3 has 13 amino acids. V was pared by 4 bases and J by 4 bases, with 10 bases between. CDR3 in amino acids: CASSSGSRYGYTF. The CDR3 DNA sequence: TGTGCCAGCAGCTCAGGGTCTCGCTATGGCTACACCTTC.